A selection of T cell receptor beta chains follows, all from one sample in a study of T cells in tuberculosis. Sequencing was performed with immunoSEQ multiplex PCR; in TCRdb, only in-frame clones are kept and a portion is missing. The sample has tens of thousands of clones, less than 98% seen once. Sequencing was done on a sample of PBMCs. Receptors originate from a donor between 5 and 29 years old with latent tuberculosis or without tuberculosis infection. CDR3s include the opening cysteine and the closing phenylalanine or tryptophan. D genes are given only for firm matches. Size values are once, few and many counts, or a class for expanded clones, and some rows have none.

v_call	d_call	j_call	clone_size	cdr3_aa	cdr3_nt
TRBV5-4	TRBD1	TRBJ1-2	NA	CASSWDRAEGYGYTF	TGTGCCAGCAGCTGGGACAGGGCTGAAGGCTATGGCTACACCTTC
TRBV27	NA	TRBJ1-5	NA	CASSLLSPRVGNQPQHF	TGTGCCAGCAGTTTATTGTCCCCCAGGGTCGGTAATCAGCCCCAGCATTTT
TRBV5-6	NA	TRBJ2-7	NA	CASSLSQYEQYF	TGTGCCAGCAGCCTAAGCCAATACGAGCAGTACTTC
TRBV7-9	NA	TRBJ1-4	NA	CASSLGGGPTNEKLFF	TGTGCCAGCAGCCTTGGCGGGGGGCCAACTAATGAAAAACTGTTTTTT
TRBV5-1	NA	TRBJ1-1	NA	CASSKDKVNTEAFF	TGCGCCAGCAGCAAGGACAAGGTGAACACTGAAGCTTTCTTT
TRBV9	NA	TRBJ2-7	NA	CASSVEGVGFSSYEQYF	TGTGCCAGCAGCGTAGAGGGAGTAGGCTTTAGCTCCTACGAGCAGTACTTC
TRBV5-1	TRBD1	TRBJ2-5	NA	CASSLRDRGRETQYF	TGCGCCAGCAGCTTAAGGGACAGGGGAAGAGAGACCCAGTACTTC
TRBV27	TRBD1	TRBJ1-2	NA	CASSLLTGEGYTF	TGTGCCAGCAGTTTGTTGACAGGGGAAGGCTACACCTTC
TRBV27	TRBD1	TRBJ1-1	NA	CASSPRDRALAFF	TGTGCCAGCAGTCCCCGGGACAGGGCTCTCGCTTTCTTT
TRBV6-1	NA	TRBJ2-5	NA	CASSPRGWGETQYF	TGTGCCAGCAGTCCCCGGGGGTGGGGAGAGACCCAGTACTTC
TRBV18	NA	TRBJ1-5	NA	CASSLQAYSNQPQHF	TGTGCCAGCTCATTACAGGCGTACAGCAATCAGCCCCAGCATTTT
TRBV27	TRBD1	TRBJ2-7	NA	CASSQGQFYEQYF	TGTGCCAGCAGCCAGGGACAGTTCTACGAGCAGTACTTC
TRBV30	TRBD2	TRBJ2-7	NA	CAWSVGLDEQYF	TGTGCCTGGAGTGTAGGACTAGACGAGCAGTACTTC
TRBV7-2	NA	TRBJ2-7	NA	CASSPSYEQYF	TGTGCCAGCAGCCCCAGTTACGAGCAGTACTTC
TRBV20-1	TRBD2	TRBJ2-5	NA	CSALLAGAEDF	TGCAGTGCTCTACTAGCGGGGGCAGAGGACTTC
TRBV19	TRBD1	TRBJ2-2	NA	CASRTGTGVLWELFF	TGTGCCAGTAGAACCGGGACAGGGGTTCTGTGGGAGCTGTTTTTT
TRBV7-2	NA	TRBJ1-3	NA	CASSLDRNTIYF	TGTGCCAGCAGTCTCGACAGAAACACCATATATTTT
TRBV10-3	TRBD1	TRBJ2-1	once	CAISEQGMGNEQFF	TGTGCCATCAGTGAACAGGGGATGGGGAATGAGCAGTTCTTC
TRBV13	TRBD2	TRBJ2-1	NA	CASSFVFGSGGSGNEQFF	TGTGCCAGCAGCTTTGTCTTTGGTAGCGGGGGTTCAGGTAATGAGCAGTTCTTC
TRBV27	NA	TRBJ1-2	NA	CASSLLAGKKYGYTF	TGTGCCAGCAGTTTGCTGGCGGGGAAGAAATATGGCTACACCTTC